These 22 T cell receptor beta chains share one sample of origin, sequenced in a study of blood T cells in healthy people across ages. Then a second PCR, running about 6 to 12 cycles, was carried out with a sample-barcoded 5' primer and a J-beta primer mix. TCRdb reprocessed the 5' RACE reads via MiXCR and lists one record per CDR3 protein. Of 790,000 or so distinct CDR3 sequences in the sample, 46% were seen once. Specimen: blood. Receptors were obtained from an elderly man in good health.

Concerning this clonotype itself: A much larger clone is a single base away; this may be a read error. The chain has TRBV7-2 and TRBJ2-7; D gene uncertain. There are 13 residues in the CDR3. Germline V lookup: CDR1 SGHTA, CDR2 FQGNSA. The CDR3 loop is CASSPNRPYGQYF. CDR3 DNA: TGTGCCAGCAGCCCAAATAGACCCTACGGGCAGTACTTC. Drawing the rest from reference TRBV7-2 and TRBJ2-7, the complete variable domain is GAGVSQSPSNKVTEKGKDVELRCDPISGHTALYWYRQSLGQGLEFLIYFQGNSAPDKSGLPSDRFSAERTGGSVSTLTIQRTQQEDSAVYLCASSPNRPYGQYFGPGTRLTVT.

The gene calls are TRBV28 and TRBJ2-7, with D maybe TRBD2 (6 bases). Trimming pared 8 bases from V and 4 bases from J, leaving 15 bases between. Germline V gene sequence: CDR1 MDHEN, CDR2 SYDVKM. The CDR3 contains 13 residues. For the CDR3, the DNA is TGTGCCAGCTTCGGGAGTGCTGCTTACGAGCAGTACTTC. Translating gives CASFGSAAYEQYF.

The V and J genes are TRBV30 and TRBJ1-5; 7 positions agree with TRBD1. J lost 9 bases, V lost 1 base, and 6 bases had no gene match. Germline CDR1 reads GTSNPN; CDR2 reads SVGIG (reference sequence). CDR3 length: 13 amino acids. The CDR3 DNA is TGTGCCTGGAGTGCACAGGGGTTATCGCCCCAGCATTTT. Its translation is CAWSAQGLSPQHF.

This chain joins TRBV12-3 or TRBV12-4 and TRBJ2-1, with 12 bases identical to TRBD2. The CDR3 runs to 15 residues. With 6 bases clipped from V and 10 bases from J, the junction kept 10 bases outside the gene matches. The CDR3 sequence: CASRTGLAGAGEQFF. Here the CDR3 DNA reads TGTGCCAGCAGGACGGGACTAGCGGGTGCCGGCGAGCAGTTCTTC.

In its sample, this clonotype was seen a few times. The CDR3 spells CASSDPSVKLFF. The DNA for the CDR3 is TGTGCCAGCAGTGACCCATCGGTAAAACTGTTTTTT. The chain is built from TRBV2 and TRBJ1-4, with unresolved D. The CDR3 is 12 amino acids. The V and J ends lost 3 bases and 10 bases respectively, with 9 bases between them. Germline loops: CDR1 SNHLY, CDR2 FYNNEI. The variable domain in full, with the rest retrieved from reference TRBV2 and TRBJ1-4, is EPEVTQTPSHQVTQMGQEVILRCVPISNHLYFYWYRQILGQKVEFLVSFYNNEISEKSEIFDDQFSVERPDGSNFTLKIRSTKLEDSAMYFCASSDPSVKLFFGSGTQLSVL.

This clonotype was seen only a few times. In nucleotides, the CDR3 is TGTGCCAGCAGCTTAGCAACTAGCGGGAGTTCTGGTGAGCAGTACTTC. It yields the protein CASSLATSGSSGEQYF. This chain links TRBV7-2 with TRBJ2-4; 11 positions match TRBD2. V lost 0 bases to trimming and J lost 13 bases; unmatched junction nucleotides: 11. CDR3 length equals 16 residues. The germline gives CDR1 SGHTA, CDR2 FQGNSA.

About this clonotype itself: A much larger clone differs by one base, so this may be a read error. This chain links TRBV10-3 with TRBJ2-7; tentatively, D is TRBD1 or TRBD2 (6 bases each). V dropped 6 bases and J dropped 5 bases, with 11 bases sitting between them. This CDR3 comprises 12 residues. The germline CDR1 and CDR2 sequences are ENHRY and SYGVKD. Here the CDR3 reads CAIRSGEDEQYF. CDR3 DNA: TGTGCCATCAGGTCAGGGGAGGACGAGCAGTACTTC.

The chain combines TRBV20-1 with TRBJ2-3; 9 bases fit TRBD2. J lost 6 bases, V lost 6 bases, and 10 bases had no gene match. The CDR3 loop spans 14 amino acids. Germline CDR1 DFQATT, CDR2 SNEGSKA (reference sequence). CDR3 sequence: CSADSGSLGDTQYF. CDR3 coding DNA: TGCAGTGCAGATAGCGGGAGTTTGGGGGATACGCAGTATTTT.

This clonotype turned up a few times. This rearrangement joins TRBV28 to TRBJ2-5; D is possibly TRBD2 (6 bases). The germline V gene has CDR1 MDHEN and CDR2 SYDVKM. Trimming cost V 3 bases and J 11 bases, with 22 bases left between them. CDR3 length equals 15 residues. As DNA, the CDR3 is TGTGCCAGCAGTTTTGGGGGGAGCGGTAACAATGAGCAGTACTTC. It yields the protein CASSFGGSGNNEQYF.

In its sample, this clonotype was seen once. The chain links TRBV7-2 to TRBJ2-7, with 10 bases lining up with TRBD2. From germline, CDR1 is SGHTA and CDR2 FQGNSA. Trimming cost V 7 bases and J 2 bases; bases outside gene matches: 5. The CDR3 covers 14 residues. The CDR3 loop reads CASKLAGEPYEQYF. In nucleotides, the CDR3 is TGTGCCAGCAAGCTAGCGGGAGAGCCCTACGAGCAGTACTTC. The variable domain in full, completed from reference TRBV7-2 and TRBJ2-7, reads GAGVSQSPSNKVTEKGKDVELRCDPISGHTALYWYRQSLGQGLEFLIYFQGNSAPDKSGLPSDRFSAERTGGSVSTLTIQRTQQEDSAVYLCASKLAGEPYEQYFGPGTRLTVT.

This clonotype has just a few counts. The chain combines TRBV5-1 with TRBJ2-1, with TRBD1 matching 7 bases. The CDR3 has 15 residues. After removal of 0 bases from V and 2 bases from J, the junction contained 2 bases not matched to a gene. Germline V lookup: CDR1 SGHRS, CDR2 YFSETQ. The CDR3 spells CASSLGDSAYNEQFF. The CDR3 nucleotides read TGCGCCAGCAGCTTGGGGGACAGCGCCTACAATGAGCAGTTCTTC.

This clonotype was found a few times. The chain has TRBV10-3 and TRBJ2-1, with TRBD1 matching over 11 bases. Looked up from germline, CDR1 is ENHRY and CDR2 is SYGVKD. The CDR3 length is 15 residues. V was clipped by 6 bases and J by 3 bases; unmatched bases: 4. The CDR3 sequence is CAISPDRGHYNEQFF. DNA for the CDR3: TGTGCCATCAGCCCGGACAGGGGGCACTACAATGAGCAGTTCTTC.

The gene calls are TRBV5-1 and TRBJ2-1; TRBD2 aligns across 13 bases. CDR3 size: 14 residues. Germline CDR1 is SGHRS and CDR2 is YFSETQ. V lost 3 bases, J lost 8 bases, and 2 bases stayed unmatched. CDR3 coding DNA: TGCGCCAGCAGCTGGACTAGCGGGAGCCATGAGCAGTTCTTC. Amino acids: CASSWTSGSHEQFF.

This clonotype was picked up one time. This chain links TRBV18 with TRBJ2-3; D ambiguous. Germline V gene lookup returns CDR1 KGHSH and CDR2 LQKENI. The CDR3 consists of 14 residues. Trimming removed 3 bases from V and 1 base from J, with 8 bases in between. The CDR3 loop reads CASSPPSRTDTQYF. CDR3 DNA: TGTGCCAGCTCACCTCCCTCCCGCACAGATACGCAGTATTTT.

The chain joins TRBV20-1 to TRBJ2-3, with 9 positions matching TRBD2. The CDR3 covers 17 residues. The germline CDR1 and CDR2 sequences are DFQATT and SNEGSKA (reference sequence). The J segment lost 1 base and the V segment lost 5 bases, leaving 13 bases of the junction unmatched. CDR3 protein: CSASGGLAGGRTDTQYF. Written as DNA, the CDR3 is TGCAGTGCTTCCGGCGGGCTCGCGGGGGGGCGCACAGATACGCAGTATTTT.

The sample holds one count of this clonotype. The gene calls are TRBV9 and TRBJ2-7; no clear D. V lost 0 bases and J lost 7, with 11 bases in between. CDR3 length: 13 amino acids. The germline V gene has CDR1 SGDLS and CDR2 YYNGEE. The CDR3 is CASSVGSSGEQYF. CDR3 in DNA: TGTGCCAGCAGCGTAGGATCCTCGGGTGAGCAGTACTTC.

The sample holds a few counts of this clonotype. The chain recombines TRBV6-6 with TRBJ2-4; TRBD2 agrees at 12 bases. The end of the DNA fits TRBJ2-7 better, so the J call may be wrong. CDR1 is MNHNY and CDR2 is SVGAGI in the germline V gene (reference sequence). The CDR3 contains 16 residues. The CDR3 DNA reads as TGTGCCAGCAGCCCCAGGGGCCTAGCGGGAGGGTACGAGCAGTACTTC. It is translated as CASSPRGLAGGYEQYF.

This clonotype has at least ten counts. The genes are TRBV6-5 and TRBJ2-5, with a tentative D call TRBD2 (6 bases). Germline CDR1 is MNHEY and CDR2 is SVGAGI. Trimming stripped 2 bases from V and 2 bases from J, with 9 bases between. The CDR3 has 14 amino acids. The CDR3 nucleotides read TGTGCCAGCAGTTACGGGGACTGGCAAGAGACCCAGTACTTC. Amino acids: CASSYGDWQETQYF.

This clonotype has just a few counts. The V gene is TRBV18, the J gene TRBJ2-3; possibly TRBD2 for D (5 bases). The germline gives CDR1 KGHSH, CDR2 LQKENI. There are 13 residues in the CDR3. Trimming left V 4 bases short and J 12 bases short, with 17 bases between. The CDR3 sequence: CASSQTIGDNQYF. In DNA form, the CDR3 reads TGTGCCAGCTCACAAACAATCGGGGATAACCAGTATTTT.

The chain joins TRBV15 to TRBJ2-1; D may be TRBD2 (5 bases). Trimming stripped 0 bases from V and 10 bases from J, with 13 bases between. Germline V gene lookup returns CDR1 LNHNV and CDR2 YYDKDF (reference sequence). This CDR3 region has 14 residues. CDR3 amino acids: CATSRDAGGREQFF. The CDR3 nucleotides are TGTGCCACCAGCAGAGATGCGGGCGGAAGGGAGCAGTTCTTC.

Notes on this clonotype: Just one base apart from a much larger clone, this may be a read error. The chain uses TRBV29-1 and TRBJ2-4; 8 bases are shared with TRBD1. Germline assignment: CDR1 SQVTM and CDR2 ANQGSEA. The CDR3 has 15 residues. CDR3 loop: CSVRIAAGQGNIQDF. As DNA, the CDR3 is TGCAGCGTTCGGATCGCAGCTGGACAGGGAAACATTCAGGACTTC.

In this sample, this clonotype turned up a few times. The rearrangement links TRBV15 to TRBJ2-2; D is unclear. Trimming removed 0 bases from V and 4 bases from J, with 3 bases in between. The CDR3 sequence is 13 residues long. CDR1 and CDR2 (germline): LNHNV, YYDKDF (reference sequence). CDR3 nucleotides: TGTGCCACCAGCAGAGAGGGCACCGGGGAGCTGTTTTTT. Translated: CATSREGTGELFF. Looking up the rest from reference TRBV15 and TRBJ2-2 gives the full variable domain: DAMVIQNPRYQVTQFGKPVTLSCSQTLNHNVMYWYQQKSSQAPKLLFHYYDKDFNNEADTPDNFQSRRPNTSFCFLDIRSPGLGDTAMYLCATSREGTGELFFGEGSRLTVL.